Listed here are 5 T cell receptor beta chains from one sample, sequenced in a study of cytomegalovirus exposure and HLA in healthy donors. The PCR was carried out with 60 Vbeta primers and 13 Jbeta primers. Repertoires were generated with immunoSEQ multiplex PCR, while TCRdb's copy carries only in-frame clones and drops some. This sample contains about 74,000 clones. The material sequenced was PBMCs. The source is a female donor in good health and CMV-seropositive.

The chain recombines TRBV28 with TRBJ1-2; D remains ambiguous. Germline CDR1 is MDHEN and CDR2 is SYDVKM. The CDR3 covers 15 residues. The V end was cut by 7 bases, the J end by 5 bases, with 20 bases between. CDR3 in amino acids: CASIGLSGYLYGYTF. CDR3 bases: TGTGCCAGCATTGGTCTATCAGGTTACCTTTATGGCTACACCTTC.

The chain uses TRBV7-3 and TRBJ2-1, with D possibly matching TRBD2 (6 bases). Germline V lookup: CDR1 SGHTA, CDR2 FQGTGA. CDR3 size: 13 residues. Deletions cut 5 bases from V and 10 bases from J, with 15 bases between. This CDR3 reads CASSPRSGGEQFF. CDR3 in DNA: TGTGCCAGCAGCCCCCGGAGTGGGGGGGAGCAGTTCTTC.

Of note for this clone: The junction does not match germline at one end; this may be a read error. J is TRBJ2-3 and V is TRBV28; maybe TRBD2 (6 bases). Per germline, CDR1 MDHEN and CDR2 SYDVKM. The length of the CDR3 is 14 residues. CDR3 protein: CASRTLAFTDTQYF. The CDR3 DNA follows: TGTGCCAGCAGAACCCTAGCGTTCACAGATACGCAGTACTTT.

The chain links TRBV4-1 to TRBJ2-3; D remains unclear. Trimming cost V 3 bases and J 4 bases, with 17 bases left between them. This CDR3 spans 16 amino acids. Germline values: CDR1 MGHRA, CDR2 YSYEKL. The DNA of the CDR3 is TGCGCCAGCAGCCATGACTCCAGTGTAGTCGCAGATACGCAGTATTTT. Amino acid sequence: CASSHDSSVVADTQYF.

This sequence joins TRBV7-9 and TRBJ2-2, with 8 bases aligning to TRBD1. V lost 5 bases and J lost 7; bases outside the gene matches: 18. This CDR3 is built from 18 residues. Germline V gene data show CDR1 as SEHNR and CDR2 as FQNEAQ (reference sequence). CDR3 protein: CASSGGQDGGGIRGELFF. For the CDR3, the DNA is TGTGCCAGCAGCGGGGGACAGGACGGGGGAGGAATCCGCGGGGAGCTGTTTTTT.